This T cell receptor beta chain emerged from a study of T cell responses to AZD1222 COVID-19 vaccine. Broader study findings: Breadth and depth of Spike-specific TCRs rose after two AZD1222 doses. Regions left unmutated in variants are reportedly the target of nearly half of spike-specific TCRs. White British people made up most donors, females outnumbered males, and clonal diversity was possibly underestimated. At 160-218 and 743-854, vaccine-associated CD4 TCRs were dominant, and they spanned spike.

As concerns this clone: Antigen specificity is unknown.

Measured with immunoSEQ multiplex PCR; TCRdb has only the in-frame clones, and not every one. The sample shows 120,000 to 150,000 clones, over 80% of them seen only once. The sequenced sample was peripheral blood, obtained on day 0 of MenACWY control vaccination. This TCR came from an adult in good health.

CDR3 region: CANTRDTRYNEQFF. The CDR3, as DNA: TGTGCCAATACCCGGGACACCCGATACAATGAGCAGTTCTTC. This rearrangement joins TRBV2 to TRBJ2-1; TRBD1 is a possible D gene (6 bases). The ends were cut back, 10 bases at V and 4 bases at J, with 17 bases in the middle. CDR3 length equals 14 residues. CDR1 is SNHLY and CDR2 is FYNNEI in the germline V gene. Full variable domain (missing parts from reference TRBV2 and TRBJ2-1): EPEVTQTPSHQVTQMGQEVILRCVPISNHLYFYWYRQILGQKVEFLVSFYNNEISEKSEIFDDQFSVERPDGSNFTLKIRSTKLEDSAMYFCANTRDTRYNEQFFGPGTRLTVL.